This entry is about one T cell receptor (beta chain). The authors produced TCR alpha and TCR beta cDNA libraries with sample barcodes and UMIs by 5'RACE using constant-segment primers. TCRdb processed the 5' RACE reads anew with MiXCR; each CDR3 protein has one entry. The sample lists a few hundred thousand distinct CDR3 sequences, about a fifth occurring once. Per the germline V gene, CDR1 is MDHEN and CDR2 is SYDVKM. The CDR3 loop spans 18 amino acids. Deletions cut 3 bases from V and 2 bases from J, with 21 bases between. The sample originates from a study of T-cell memory formation after mild COVID-19.

The chain is built from TRBV28 and TRBJ2-3; a weak D match, TRBD2 (7 bases). The receptor comes from an adult woman who had mild COVID-19 (a few samples of this study predate the infection). Cell type and time point are not known. The sequencing input was PBMCs or a T cell subset sorted from them (not recorded which). The CDR3 spells CASSFGGGGHEITDTQYF. DNA of the CDR3: TGTGCCAGCAGTTTCGGGGGCGGGGGACACGAAATCACAGATACGCAGTATTTT.